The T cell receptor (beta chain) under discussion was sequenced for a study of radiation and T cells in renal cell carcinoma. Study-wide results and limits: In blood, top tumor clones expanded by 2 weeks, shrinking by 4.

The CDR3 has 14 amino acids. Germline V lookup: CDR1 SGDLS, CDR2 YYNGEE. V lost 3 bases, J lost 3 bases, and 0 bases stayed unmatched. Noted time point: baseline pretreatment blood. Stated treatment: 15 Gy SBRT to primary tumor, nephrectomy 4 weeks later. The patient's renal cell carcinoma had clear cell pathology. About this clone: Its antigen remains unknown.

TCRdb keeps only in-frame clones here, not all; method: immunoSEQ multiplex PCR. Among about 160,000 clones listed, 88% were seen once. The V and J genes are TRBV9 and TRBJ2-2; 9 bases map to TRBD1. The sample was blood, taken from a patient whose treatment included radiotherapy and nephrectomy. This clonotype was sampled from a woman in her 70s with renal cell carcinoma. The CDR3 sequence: CASSGTGDTGELFF. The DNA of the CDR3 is TGTGCCAGCAGCGGGACAGGGGACACCGGGGAGCTGTTTTTT.